This T cell receptor (beta chain) was sequenced in a study of blood T cell repertoires in COVID-19. In the study overall: Researchers got acute and convalescent COVID-19 samples from the United States, Italy and Spain.

TCRdb's copy holds only in-frame clones and misses some; the assay was immunoSEQ multiplex PCR. The table lists 68,000 or so clones, around nine tenths of them singletons. Followed over time, Seattle patients had been enrolled while infection was active. The CDR3 runs to 12 residues. The V end lost 4 bases, the J end lost 3 bases, and 4 bases lay between the germline ends. Germline assignment: CDR1 ENHRY and CDR2 SYGVKD. The specimen was peripheral blood. The V call is TRBV10-3, the J call TRBJ2-1; D uncertain. The sequence came from a woman in her forties or fifties with COVID-19, enrolled during active disease. The CDR3 DNA sequence: TGTGCCATCAGTGGCAGCTACAATGAGCAGTTCTTC. This codes for CAISGSYNEQFF.